This TCR beta chain derives from a study of T cell responses to AZD1222 COVID-19 vaccine. Concerning this clone itself: What it recognizes is unknown.

Findings and limits, study-wide: Repertoires were sampled only after the peak T cell response. Among the donors, most were white British and more were female, and clonal diversity was possibly underestimated. Regions 160-218 and 743-854 dominated among vaccine-associated CD4 TCRs spanning spike. Only 5 or 6 individuals given AZD1222 were seropositive at baseline.

Assay: immunoSEQ multiplex PCR; the TCRdb copy retains only in-frame clones and omits some. Among around 100,000 clones listed, approximately 83% were seen once. The CDR3 extends over 14 amino acids. The V gene's germline CDR1 is SNHLY and CDR2 FYNNEI. Trimming removed 2 bases at V and 5 bases at J, with 12 bases between. V and J are TRBV2 and TRBJ2-5; a weak D match, TRBD1 (5 bases). Here the sequenced sample was peripheral blood, taken on day 0 of AZD1222 vaccination. The clonotype comes from an adult in good health. The CDR3 is CASSEQGSGETQYF. CDR3 coding DNA: TGTGCCAGCAGTGAACAGGGCAGTGGGGAGACCCAGTACTTC.